These 22 T cell receptor beta chains originate from one sample sequenced in a study of OX40 agonist ivuxolimab in advanced cancers. This table comes from immunoSEQ multiplex PCR, and its TCRdb copy is limited to in-frame clones, with some not included. The profile covers roughly 67,000 clones, with more than 70% appearing a single time and around 0.8% taken by the ten largest. The sample was CD4+ or CD8+ T cells sorted from blood, taken in a trial of the OX40 agonist ivuxolimab. The source of these receptors is an adult with an advanced solid tumor such as melanoma, head and neck, liver or kidney cancer.

The chain links TRBV13 to TRBJ2-2, with no clear D. This CDR3 has 16 residues. Germline CDR1 PRHDT, CDR2 FYEKMQ (reference sequence). V was clipped by 0 bases and J by 3 bases, with 11 bases between them. The CDR3 DNA sequence: TGTGCCAGCAGCTTAGGATTTGGTACCGACACCGGGGAGCTGTTTTTT. This encodes CASSLGFGTDTGELFF.

This clone showed up just once. The V and J genes are TRBV30 and TRBJ2-1, with D possibly matching TRBD2 (6 bases). The CDR3 spans 14 residues. Trimming removed 7 bases at V and 5 bases at J, with 18 bases between. Germline CDR1 and CDR2: GTSNPN and SVGIG (reference sequence). This chain's CDR3 is CASQAGGTHNEQFF. CDR3 bases: TGTGCCTCCCAAGCCGGCGGGACTCACAATGAGCAGTTCTTC.

This chain links TRBV15 with TRBJ2-6, with D uncertain. Germline CDR1 and CDR2: LNHNV and YYDKDF (reference sequence). V lost 3 bases and J 2 bases, leaving 2 bases between the germline ends. The CDR3 extends over 13 amino acids. CDR3 nucleotides: TGTGCCACCAGCAGGACTGGGGCCAACGTCCTGACTTTC. Residues: CATSRTGANVLTF. Based on the CDR3 plus reference TRBV15 and TRBJ2-6, the full variable domain is DAMVIQNPRYQVTQFGKPVTLSCSQTLNHNVMYWYQQKSSQAPKLLFHYYDKDFNNEADTPDNFQSRRPNTSFCFLDIRSPGLGDTAMYLCATSRTGANVLTFGAGSRLTVL.

The chain employs TRBV6-1 and TRBJ2-3, with 7 bases aligning to TRBD1. The CDR3 extends over 14 amino acids. Germline V gene sequence: CDR1 MNHNS, CDR2 SASEGT. The V and J ends lost 4 bases and 5 bases, in that order; junction bases with no gene match: 6. The DNA for the CDR3 is TGTGCCAGCAGTGGGGACAGCTTAGGAGATACGCAGTATTTT. It yields the protein CASSGDSLGDTQYF.

In its sample, this clone was seen once. The chain couples TRBV2 to TRBJ1-5; 9 positions agree with TRBD1. CDR3 length: 14 amino acids. V lost 6 bases and J lost 9; bases outside the gene matches: 9. Germline assignment: CDR1 SNHLY and CDR2 FYNNEI. CDR3 amino acids: CASRDRGESAPQHF. Written as DNA, the CDR3 is TGTGCCAGCAGGGACAGGGGAGAGTCAGCGCCCCAGCATTTT.

The chain carries TRBV2 and TRBJ2-7; D ambiguous. Per the germline V gene, CDR1 is SNHLY and CDR2 is FYNNEI. The length of the CDR3 is 14 residues. Trimming cost V 8 bases and J 2 bases, with 16 bases left between them. The CDR3: CASLKGRQTYEQYF. The CDR3 DNA sequence: TGTGCCAGCCTCAAGGGCAGGCAAACCTACGAGCAGTACTTC.

The chain joins TRBV5-4 to TRBJ2-5, with TRBD1 matching 10 bases. V shed 3 bases, J shed 3 bases, and the junction held 5 bases outside the gene matches. CDR1 and CDR2 (germline): SGHNT, YYREEE (reference sequence). CDR3 size: 15 residues. This CDR3 is CASSSLGTGEETQYF. The CDR3 nucleotides are TGTGCCAGCAGCTCCTTAGGGACAGGGGAAGAGACCCAGTACTTC.

The chain uses TRBV30 and TRBJ1-5; weak D call: TRBD1 (5 bases). The V gene lost 1 base and the J gene lost 4 bases, with 11 bases spanning the gap. CDR1 and CDR2 from the germline V gene are GTSNPN and SVGIG (reference sequence). This CDR3 spans 14 amino acids. The DNA for the CDR3 is TGTGCCTGGAGTGCAGTACAGGCGAATCAGCCCCAGCATTTT. Protein sequence: CAWSAVQANQPQHF.

This rearrangement joins TRBV20-1 to TRBJ2-3; D not resolved. Germline V gene data show CDR1 as DFQATT and CDR2 as SNEGSKA (reference sequence). V lost 6 bases, J lost 4 bases, and 5 bases lay in between. The CDR3 is 10 residues long. The CDR3 DNA follows: TGCAGTGCCGGAGCAGATACGCAGTATTTT. Translating it yields CSAGADTQYF.

V is TRBV6-5 and J is TRBJ1-3; 7 positions agree with TRBD1. V shed 10 bases, J shed 3 bases, and the junction held 9 bases outside the gene matches. This CDR3 has 14 amino acids. Germline V CDR1 and CDR2: MNHEY, SVGAGI. CDR3 coding DNA: TGTGCCACGAAAGGGGCAGGGGGTGGAAACACCATATATTTT. Its protein is CATKGAGGGNTIYF.

The chain is built from TRBV4-2 and TRBJ2-7; TRBD2 matches at 9 bases. The trim removed 5 bases at V and 4 bases at J, leaving 9 bases unmatched. The V gene's germline CDR1 is LGHNA and CDR2 YNFKEQ. This CDR3 has 15 amino acids. Written as DNA, the CDR3 is TGTGCCAGCAGCTCTCGGGGCGGGGGGGCGTACGAGCAGTACTTC. It specifies CASSSRGGGAYEQYF.

The chain carries TRBV2 and TRBJ1-2; D gene ambiguous. Germline V gives CDR1 SNHLY, CDR2 FYNNEI. The CDR3 has 13 amino acids. V was trimmed by 2 bases and J by 8 bases, leaving 12 bases between them. DNA of the CDR3: TGTGCCAGCAGTGAAATCTCCAAACGAGGCTACACCTTC. Translated, it gives CASSEISKRGYTF. The full variable domain, rest sourced from reference TRBV2 and TRBJ1-2, is EPEVTQTPSHQVTQMGQEVILRCVPISNHLYFYWYRQILGQKVEFLVSFYNNEISEKSEIFDDQFSVERPDGSNFTLKIRSTKLEDSAMYFCASSEISKRGYTFGSGTRLTVV.

V and J are TRBV19 and TRBJ2-3, with D possibly TRBD2 on 6 matching bases. The germline V and J ends were trimmed by 8 bases and 5 bases, with 11 bases remaining between them. The V gene's germline CDR1 is LNHDA and CDR2 SQIVND (reference sequence). There are 12 residues in the CDR3. In DNA, the CDR3 is TGTGCCAGTGCGGGATCTGGAGATACGCAGTATTTT. Amino acid sequence: CASAGSGDTQYF.

The CDR3 DNA follows: TGTGCCAGCAGCCAACGACCCGATGTGGAGACCCAGTACTTC. The encoded protein is CASSQRPDVETQYF. The V gene is TRBV7-2, the J gene TRBJ2-5; D gene unclear. The CDR3 is 14 residues long. The V end lost 5 bases, the J end lost 5 bases, and 15 bases lay between the germline ends. Germline loops: CDR1 SGHTA, CDR2 FQGNSA.

The sample holds a few counts of this clone. The chain has TRBV10-2 and TRBJ1-5; D is perhaps TRBD1 (6 bases). Trimming removed 5 bases at V and 1 base at J, with 9 bases between. Germline CDR1 and CDR2: WSHSY and SAAADI. The CDR3 is made up of 14 amino acids. In DNA, the CDR3 is TGCGCCAGCAGTTCACAGGGAAGCAATCAGCCCCAGCATTTT. Translation: CASSSQGSNQPQHF.

This clone was seen more than once but under ten times. This chain connects TRBV5-1 to TRBJ2-3; TRBD1 matches at 7 bases. Germline V gene lookup returns CDR1 SGHRS and CDR2 YFSETQ. CDR3 length: 17 residues. Losses at the gene ends were 4 bases for V and 2 bases for J; bases not matched to a gene: 13. CDR3 coding DNA: TGCGCCAGCAGCCAACAAGCGCCGGGACAGAACACAGATACGCAGTATTTT. Residues: CASSQQAPGQNTDTQYF.

V and J are TRBV7-9 and TRBJ1-1, with D possibly being TRBD1 (5 bases). V dropped 4 bases and J dropped 1 base, with 7 bases sitting between them. The CDR3 consists of 13 residues. CDR1 SEHNR and CDR2 FQNEAQ come from the germline V gene (reference sequence). CDR3 DNA: TGTGCCAGCAGCTGGCAGGGGAACACTGAAGCTTTCTTT. It translates to CASSWQGNTEAFF.

CDR3 region: CASSVVASRDTEAFF. CDR3 coding DNA: TGTGCCAGCAGCGTAGTGGCCTCCCGGGACACTGAAGCTTTCTTT. This rearrangement joins TRBV9 to TRBJ1-1; D is unresolved. V lost 0 bases and J 3 bases, leaving 12 bases between the germline ends. The CDR3 totals 15 residues. Germline lookup yields CDR1 SGDLS and CDR2 YYNGEE.

The chain combines TRBV30 with TRBJ1-5; D is uncertain. The CDR3 has 14 amino acids. Germline V CDR1 and CDR2: GTSNPN, SVGIG (reference sequence). V lost 0 bases to trimming and J lost 5 bases, with 11 bases between them. The CDR3 DNA is TGTGCCTGGAGTGTAGGCGGGGTGGATCAGCCCCAGCATTTT. This translates into CAWSVGGVDQPQHF.

This chain connects TRBV28 to TRBJ2-6; D might be TRBD2 (7 bases). The CDR3 length is 17 residues. Germline CDR1 is MDHEN and CDR2 is SYDVKM. V dropped 8 bases and J dropped 0 bases, with 17 bases sitting between them. The CDR3 DNA is TGTGCCAGCGTGGGGGGGCAGAGGGACTCTGGGGCCAACGTCCTGACTTTC. Its protein product is CASVGGQRDSGANVLTF.

The chain carries TRBV7-9 and TRBJ2-3, with 9 bases lining up with TRBD2. The junction had 9 bases not matched to a gene; V was cut back by 5 bases and J by 0 bases. This CDR3 has 17 residues. Germline V gene data show CDR1 as SEHNR and CDR2 as FQNEAQ (reference sequence). The CDR3 DNA sequence: TGTGCCAGCAGCCCACTGTCGACTAGCGGTAGCACAGATACGCAGTATTTT. Protein sequence: CASSPLSTSGSTDTQYF.

J is TRBJ2-3 and V is TRBV7-3; 14 bases line up with TRBD2. After removal of 4 bases from V and 6 bases from J, the junction contained 9 bases not matched to a gene. Germline V gene data show CDR1 as SGHTA and CDR2 as FQGTGA. This CDR3 is built from 17 residues. CDR3 sequence: CASSSSTSGGADDTQYF. The DNA of the CDR3 is TGTGCCAGCAGCTCCTCGACTAGCGGGGGGGCAGACGATACGCAGTATTTT.